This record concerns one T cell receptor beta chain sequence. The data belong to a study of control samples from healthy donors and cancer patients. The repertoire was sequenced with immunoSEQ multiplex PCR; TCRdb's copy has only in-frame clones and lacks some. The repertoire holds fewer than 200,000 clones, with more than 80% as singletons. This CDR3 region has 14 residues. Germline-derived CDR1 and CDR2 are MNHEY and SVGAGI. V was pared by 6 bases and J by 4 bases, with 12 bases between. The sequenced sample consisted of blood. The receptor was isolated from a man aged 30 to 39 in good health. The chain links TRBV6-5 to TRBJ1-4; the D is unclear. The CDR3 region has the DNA TGTGCCAGCAGAGGGAGACGTGATAATGAAAAACTGTTTTTT. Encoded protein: CASRGRRDNEKLFF.